Listed here is a single T cell receptor beta chain. Mismatch with germline at one junction end may stem from a read error. CDR1 is SGHAT and CDR2 is FQNNGV in the germline V gene. The length of the CDR3 is 14 residues. Via MiXCR, TCRdb re-called the PCR reads, giving one row per CDR3 protein. This table has more than 550,000 distinct CDR3 sequences, around 25% appearing once. The data stem from a study of molecular identifiers for immune sequencing clone quantification. Sequenced: naive CD8+ T cells from blood, with Jurkat cell RNA spiked in. The subset was: FACS-sorted CD8+CD4-CCR7+CD45RA+ naive T cells. This chain links TRBV11-2 with TRBJ2-3; D is undetermined. This sequence was found in a human donor in good health. Some libraries in this study had Jurkat cell RNA spiked in. The DNA for the CDR3 is TGTGCCAGCAGCTTAGATCGTAACACAGATGCGCAGTATTTT. Protein: CASSLDRNTDAQYF.